This T cell receptor (beta chain) was obtained from a study of cytomegalovirus exposure and HLA in healthy donors. Points from the study as a whole: Later analysis identified a missense DCLRE1C variant that was linked to TCR beta V- and J-gene trimming. For presence/absence analyses, sequencing depth was assumed to be roughly uniform across donors.

The PCR employed 60 Vbeta primers together with 13 Jbeta primers. TCRdb keeps only in-frame clones here, not all; method: immunoSEQ multiplex PCR. The profile shows about 120,000 clones, 9% to 10% of them singletons. This CDR3 spans 16 amino acids. Germline V gene data show CDR1 as SGHAT and CDR2 as FQDESV (reference sequence). The V segment lost 5 bases and the J segment 3 bases; nucleotides outside the gene matches: 11. Regarding this clone: Its antigen is not identified.

The rearrangement joins TRBV11-1 to TRBJ2-7, with 9 bases matching TRBD2. What was sequenced was PBMCs. This sequence was found in a man aged 25 to 40 in good health and CMV-seronegative. The CDR3 region has the DNA TGTGCCAGCAGCCCAAGGCCTTGGCGGGAGGGCTACGAGCAGTACTTC. Amino acid sequence: CASSPRPWREGYEQYF.